These 14 T cell receptor beta chains came from one sample sequenced in a study of shared clonotypes between healthy human individuals. Naive CD8 cells comprised CD45RO-negative, CCR7-positively selected cells, excluding terminally differentiated effector memory CD45RA+ cells. Profiled with immunoSEQ multiplex PCR; TCRdb holds only in-frame clones, not every one. The sample consists of 2 million to 2.5 million clones, about 92% of them appearing once. The specimen was naive CD8+ T cells from PBMCs. Every receptor here comes from a young man in good health. Some clones in this sample may be carry-over from other donors' samples.

J is TRBJ2-7 and V is TRBV7-2; D may be TRBD2 (5 bases). Between the trimmed V and J ends, which lost 0 bases and 12 bases, there was a span of 15 bases. CDR3 length equals 13 residues. Germline CDR1 and CDR2: SGHTA and FQGNSA. CDR3 amino acids: CASSLAFGAAAYF. CDR3 nucleotide sequence: TGTGCCAGCAGCTTAGCTTTCGGAGCGGCGGCGTACTTC.

The chain has TRBV5-1 and TRBJ2-7; D possibly uses TRBD1 or TRBD2 (5 bases each). CDR1 SGHRS and CDR2 YFSETQ come from the germline V gene. The V end was cut by 3 bases, the J end by 2 bases, with 12 bases between. This CDR3 is 14 amino acids long. The CDR3 sequence is CASSSGTGPYEQYF. The CDR3 DNA reads as TGCGCCAGCAGCTCCGGGACGGGACCCTACGAGCAGTACTTC.

The chain is built from TRBV27 and TRBJ1-1; D unresolved. Germline V gene data show CDR1 as MNHEY and CDR2 as SMNVEV (reference sequence). Between the trimmed V and J ends, which lost 5 bases and 0 bases, there was a span of 13 bases. CDR3 length: 15 amino acids. CDR3 protein: CASSRSARLNTEAFF. CDR3 nucleotides: TGTGCCAGCAGTCGGTCCGCGAGATTGAACACTGAAGCTTTCTTT.

The chain joins TRBV6-6 to TRBJ1-2; D gene uncertain. There are 15 residues in the CDR3. Germline loops: CDR1 MNHNY, CDR2 SVGAGI (reference sequence). Trimming cost V 10 bases and J 2 bases, with 20 bases left between them. CDR3 in DNA: TGTGCCATCCTTTCCCCCCCAGGCGTCAACTATGGCTACACCTTC. This codes for CAILSPPGVNYGYTF.

About this clone itself: Different DNA sequences within this sample yield the same CDR3. The rearrangement joins TRBV28 to TRBJ1-3, with D tentatively TRBD1 (5 bases). Germline lookup yields CDR1 MDHEN and CDR2 SYDVKM. Trimming shortened V by 6 bases and J by 2 bases, and 11 bases separated the two germline ends. The length of the CDR3 is 14 residues. The CDR3 bases are TGTGCCAGCAGGGTAAGGGGTACTGGAAACACCATATATTTT. This gives the protein CASRVRGTGNTIYF. The complete variable domain, with remaining parts taken from reference TRBV28 and TRBJ1-3, reads DVKVTQSSRYLVKRTGEKVFLECVQDMDHENMFWYRQDPGLGLRLIYFSYDVKMKEKGDIPEGYSVSREKKERFSLILESASTNQTSMYLCASRVRGTGNTIYFGEGSWLTVV.

This chain links TRBV28 with TRBJ2-5; D unresolved. Between the trimmed V and J ends, which lost 3 bases and 2 bases, there was a span of 10 bases. The CDR3 loop spans 14 amino acids. Germline CDR1 reads MDHEN; CDR2 reads SYDVKM. The CDR3 bases are TGTGCCAGCAGTTTCGAGTCTGTTCAAGAGACCCAGTACTTC. It translates to CASSFESVQETQYF.

This clone occurred once. This rearrangement joins TRBV4-1 to TRBJ2-1; a possible D gene is TRBD1 (5 bases). CDR3 size: 15 residues. Germline V lookup: CDR1 MGHRA, CDR2 YSYEKL. The germline V and J ends were trimmed by 4 bases and 2 bases, with 12 bases remaining between them. CDR3 sequence: CASSRPQDTYNEQFF. The CDR3 DNA sequence: TGCGCCAGCAGCCGACCTCAGGACACCTACAATGAGCAGTTCTTC.

The rearrangement joins TRBV7-9 to TRBJ2-7; 10 nucleotides match TRBD1. Trimming removed 5 bases from V and 5 bases from J; junction bases left unmatched: 6. The CDR3 is made up of 14 amino acids. Germline CDR1 is SEHNR and CDR2 is FQNEAQ (reference sequence). The CDR3 protein is CASSRDRGGHEQYF. As DNA, the CDR3 is TGTGCCAGCAGCCGGGACAGGGGTGGCCACGAGCAGTACTTC.

V usage is TRBV9 and J usage is TRBJ1-4, with TRBD1 matching 7 bases. V dropped 0 bases and J dropped 0; count of bases not matched to a gene: 5. From germline, CDR1 is SGDLS and CDR2 YYNGEE. This CDR3 has 17 residues. The CDR3 DNA sequence: TGTGCCAGCAGCGTAGGTCGCGGGACAGCAACTAATGAAAAACTGTTTTTT. The encoded protein is CASSVGRGTATNEKLFF.

The rearrangement joins TRBV19 to TRBJ1-1; D might be TRBD1 (5 bases). Per germline, CDR1 LNHDA and CDR2 SQIVND (reference sequence). CDR3 length: 12 amino acids. The V and J ends lost 8 bases and 8 bases respectively, with 15 bases between them. As DNA, the CDR3 is TGTGCCAGTGCCACCATCGGGGGGGAAGCTTTCTTT. Translating it yields CASATIGGEAFF.

This sequence joins TRBV7-9 and TRBJ2-5, with TRBD1 identical over 8 bases. V shed 4 bases and J 5 bases; nucleotides not matched to a gene: 12. The CDR3 is 16 amino acids. Looked up from germline, CDR1 is SEHNR and CDR2 is FQNEAQ (reference sequence). DNA of the CDR3: TGTGCCAGCAGCTCCCCCAGTGACAGGGGTAGGGAGACCCAGTACTTC. This sequence encodes CASSSPSDRGRETQYF.

This rearrangement joins TRBV27 to TRBJ1-4; TRBD1 agrees at 9 bases. CDR3 size: 14 residues. Germline trimming cut 4 bases from V and 9 bases from J; bases unmatched to any gene: 6. Per the germline V gene, CDR1 is MNHEY and CDR2 is SMNVEV (reference sequence). The CDR3 protein is CASSSRQGVQKLFF. CDR3 in DNA: TGTGCCAGCAGTTCCAGACAGGGGGTTCAAAAACTGTTTTTT.

This chain uses TRBV11-1 with TRBJ2-5; D not certain. There are 13 residues in the CDR3. V was shortened by 4 bases and J by 5 bases, with 11 bases between the two germline ends. Germline CDR1 SGHAT, CDR2 FQDESV (reference sequence). The CDR3, as DNA: TGTGCCAGCAGCTCCAGCCGATGGGAGACCCAGTACTTC. This translates into CASSSSRWETQYF.

J is TRBJ2-7 and V is TRBV10-3; no clear D gene. Looked up from germline, CDR1 is ENHRY and CDR2 is SYGVKD. Trimming removed 3 bases at V and 2 bases at J, with 8 bases between. CDR3 length: 13 residues. The CDR3 bases are TGTGCCATCAGTGACGGGTTCCCCTACGAGCAGTACTTC. Amino acids: CAISDGFPYEQYF.